Reported below is one T cell receptor (beta chain). Its antigen remains unidentified. Base qualities are not provided; no much larger clone lies one nucleotide away. These data belong to a study of B cell selection in AIRE deficiency (dated by TCRdb to the late 2010s). Describing the broader study: Researchers compared TCRbeta repertoires of sorted blood CD4+ conventional T cells and regulatory T cells in AIRE-deficient patients with those in healthy controls. The TCR-sequenced cohort comprised about 5 AIRE-deficient APECED patients and about 5 healthy control donors.

For sorting, conventional CD4 T cells were defined as CD4+CD127+ cells. Control samples were obtained from healthy donors who were not related to the patients. A FACSAria flow cytometer was used to sort the Tconv and Treg cells intended for TCRbeta sequencing. The sorted cells were collected in 5-ml round-bottom polystyrene tubes, and the dry cell pellets were frozen at -80 degrees C prior to sequencing. The V and J ends are trimmed by 4 bases and 2 bases, leaving 16 bases between them. CDR1 and CDR2 (SGHDT, YYEEEE) derive from the germline V gene. The cysteine opens and the phenylalanine closes a CDR3 of 15 amino acids. The only DNA kept is the CDR3, 45 bases in frame from the first base. General conclusions and limits of the study: Sequencing covered only TCRbeta chains, and approximately 37% of shared healthy-donor Treg sequences were also present in healthy Tconv, possibly due to differing TCRalpha chains. In terms of TCRBV gene usage, CDR3 length and TCR diversity, Tconv and Treg cells from AIRE-deficient patients looked similar to Tconv and Treg cells from healthy donors. Shared Treg sequences had shorter CDR3s, which reflects a bias toward rearrangements containing few non-templated nucleotide insertions. Approximately 29% of the Treg TCRbeta sequences shared among healthy donors were detected in patient Tconv cells, suggesting that Treg-biased clones are diverted into the Tconv compartment. Among around 4,000 shared Treg TCRbeta sequences, over 30% were found to be shared only among healthy donors and 8.5% to 10% only among patients, suggesting that Treg selection is less efficient in the absence of AIRE.

The immunoSEQ platform was used for TCRbeta chain sequencing. In the paper's pipeline: When conventional T cell repertoires were pooled, 100,000 or so distinct in-frame TCRbeta sequences were obtained from patients and approximately 1.5x10^5 from healthy donors. Treg TCRbeta sequences found in two or more individuals were defined as public, and these public Treg TCRbeta sequences were then searched for in Tconv repertoires. To test for differences between groups, Mann-Whitney U tests with Bonferroni-Dunn correction were run in GraphPad Prism 7.03. Not all clones reach the TCRdb copy of this immuneACCESS table, which keeps in-frame sequences only. Checked studies attribute under half of the gap to unresolved V genes and leave the rest unexplained. Clone size and the V and J calls come from that table; the DNA yielded D and trimming. This sample has about 24,000 clones in its table, and 90% to 96% of those were observed once. The ten largest clones add up to around 0.2% of the sample.

Material: CD4+CD127+ conventional T cells sorted from PBMCs. The V and J genes are TRBV5-6 and TRBJ2-7, with the identity of the D gene unclear. The sequence was obtained from a human donor in good health. The nucleotide sequence is TGTGCCAGCAGCCGAGGAAGTGGGAACGCCTACGAGCAGTACTTC. Translation gives CASSRGSGNAYEQYF.